Judged by frequency, the clone carrying this T cell receptor beta chain is medium-sized. Multiplex touch-down PCR amplified TRB using TRB-A and TRB-B pools in one tube. Using the multiplex PCR reads, TCRdb records one entry per CDR3 protein without DNA. Its table records about 4,000 distinct CDR3 sequences. The data belong to a study of T cell clusters in autoimmune cytopenias. The germline V gene has CDR1 GTSNPN and CDR2 SVGIG (reference sequence). The CDR3 sequence is 14 residues long. Each sample's input was 250 ng genomic DNA, 35,000 to 40,000 genome equivalents. The J gene is TRBJ2-7, the V gene TRBV30; as DNA is missing, the TRBD1 call by TCRdb cannot be tested. Source material: peripheral blood. The TCR was taken from a human donor with an autoimmune cytopenia or autoimmune hepatitis (not recorded which). The CDR3 protein is CAWSPGTGTYEQYF.